One sample yielded the 20 T cell receptor beta chains listed below, sequenced in a study of T cells after yellow fever vaccination. TCRdb passed the 5' RACE reads through MiXCR, listing each CDR3 protein once. The sample contains hundreds of thousands of distinct CDR3 sequences, about 19% of which appear only once. Here the sequenced sample was PBMCs, taken before the yellow fever booster vaccination. Receptors were obtained from a man aged 18-30 years who received the YFV17D yellow fever vaccine.

This clonotype has only a few counts. V gene TRBV5-1 combines with J gene TRBJ1-2; D is unclear. There are 14 residues in the CDR3. The germline V and J ends were trimmed by 4 bases and 0 bases, with 10 bases remaining between them. Looked up from germline, CDR1 is SGHRS and CDR2 is YFSETQ. The CDR3 spells CASSRSLANYGYTF. For the CDR3, the DNA is TGCGCCAGCAGCCGATCCCTAGCTAACTATGGCTACACCTTC.

Points on this clonotype: It may be a read error: a sequence one base away is much more abundant. This sequence joins TRBV7-9 and TRBJ2-3; TRBD2 aligns across 8 bases. Per the germline V gene, CDR1 is SEHNR and CDR2 is FQNEAQ (reference sequence). The CDR3 has 14 residues. V shed 6 bases and J 1 base; nucleotides not matched to a gene: 3. The CDR3 DNA sequence: TGTGCCAGCAGATCGACTAGCGGCACAGATACGCAGTATTTT. It yields the protein CASRSTSGTDTQYF.

In this sample, this clonotype turned up a few times. The V and J genes are TRBV7-9 and TRBJ2-3, with D hard to call. Germline V CDR1 and CDR2: SEHNR, FQNEAQ (reference sequence). V gave up 4 bases and J gave up 6 bases, with 8 bases separating them. The CDR3 contains 12 residues. The CDR3 DNA sequence: TGTGCCAGCAGCTATGTAGGGGATACGCAGTATTTT. This sequence encodes CASSYVGDTQYF.

The chain links TRBV7-9 to TRBJ2-2; tentatively, D is TRBD2 (6 bases). This CDR3 comprises 14 residues. V gave up 4 bases and J gave up 2 bases, with 8 bases separating them. Looked up from germline, CDR1 is SEHNR and CDR2 is FQNEAQ (reference sequence). The DNA of the CDR3 is TGTGCCAGCAGCTGGAGGGCCAACACCGGGGAGCTGTTTTTT. It translates to CASSWRANTGELFF.

The sample holds many counts of this clonotype. The rearrangement uses TRBV20-1 and TRBJ1-2, with D hard to call. The CDR3 is made up of 11 amino acids. The germline gives CDR1 DFQATT, CDR2 SNEGSKA (reference sequence). The V end was cut by 6 bases, the J end by 5 bases, with 10 bases between. CDR3 region: CSALSEYGYTF. The CDR3 DNA follows: TGCAGTGCCTTGAGCGAGTATGGCTACACCTTC.

This clonotype turned up a few times. This chain connects TRBV7-2 to TRBJ1-2; D unresolved. Looked up from germline, CDR1 is SGHTA and CDR2 is FQGNSA. CDR3 length: 13 residues. V was trimmed by 1 base and J by 8 bases, leaving 11 bases between them. The CDR3 region is CASSLGNAGGYTF. DNA of the CDR3: TGTGCCAGCAGCTTAGGCAATGCTGGGGGCTACACCTTC.

This clonotype was counted a few times. Without the conserved terminal phenylalanine or tryptophan, this CDR3 likely stems from a read error. The chain joins TRBV5-6 to TRBJ1-1, with D unclear. Deletions cut 1 base from V and 1 base from J, with 8 bases between. From germline, CDR1 is SGHDT and CDR2 YYEEEE. CDR3 size: 14 residues. The CDR3 nucleotides read TGTGCCAGCAGCTTGTTTCTTGAGAACACTGAAGCTTTCCTT. Translating gives CASSLFLENTEAFL.

The chain recombines TRBV20-1 with TRBJ2-5; possible D gene TRBD2, 5 bases. The CDR3 is 13 residues long. Trimming pared 7 bases from V and 2 bases from J, leaving 14 bases between. From germline, CDR1 is DFQATT and CDR2 SNEGSKA (reference sequence). In DNA, the CDR3 is TGCAGTGGAGACGGGGAGCCTCAAGAGACCCAGTACTTC. Its translation is CSGDGEPQETQYF.

There are a few counts of this clonotype. The chain combines TRBV29-1 with TRBJ1-1; no firm D call. V shed 8 bases and J shed 2 bases, with 9 bases lying between them. Germline lookup yields CDR1 SQVTM and CDR2 ANQGSEA. The length of the CDR3 is 11 residues. This chain's CDR3 is CSTATNTEAFF. DNA of the CDR3: TGCAGCACTGCCACTAACACTGAAGCTTTCTTT. The full variable domain, with the rest looked up from reference TRBV29-1 and TRBJ1-1, is SAVISQKPSRDICQRGTSLTIQCQVDSQVTMMFWYRQQPGQSLTLIATANQGSEATYESGFVIDKFPISRPNLTFSTLTVSNMSPEDSSIYLCSTATNTEAFFGQGTRLTVV.

There are a few counts of this clonotype. V and J are TRBV9 and TRBJ2-5; 10 bases match TRBD2. Germline CDR1 SGDLS, CDR2 YYNGEE. The CDR3 spans 14 residues. Trimming took 7 bases from V and 1 from J; bases not matched to a gene: 4. CDR3 coding DNA: TGTGCCAGCGGCAGCGGGGGGGCCCAAGAGACCCAGTACTTC. Protein: CASGSGGAQETQYF.

This clonotype was picked up many times. The CDR3 DNA sequence: TGTGCCAGCAGCCCGGGACTAGGGGGAGAGACCCAGTACTTC. Its protein product is CASSPGLGGETQYF. This chain joins TRBV7-2 and TRBJ2-5; 8 nucleotides agree with TRBD2. The germline V gene has CDR1 SGHTA and CDR2 FQGNSA. V lost 5 bases and J lost 4; bases outside the gene matches: 6. The CDR3 is made up of 14 amino acids.

This clonotype was observed a few times. This chain uses TRBV6-5 with TRBJ2-7; possibly TRBD2 for D (6 bases). The CDR3 consists of 14 residues. Per germline, CDR1 MNHEY and CDR2 SVGAGI. Trimming took off 5 bases at V and 0 bases at J, with 11 bases between the two ends. CDR3 in amino acids: CASSLGGGSYEQYF. The CDR3 region has the DNA TGTGCCAGCAGTCTCGGGGGAGGCTCCTACGAGCAGTACTTC.

The V gene is TRBV6-5, the J gene TRBJ2-3, with D uncertain. Trimming removed 6 bases at V and 6 bases at J, with 13 bases between. Germline CDR1 reads MNHEY; CDR2 reads SVGAGI. This CDR3 has 13 residues. The DNA of the CDR3 is TGTGCCAGCAGAACCACCGCGGTGGATACGCAGTATTTT. Its protein product is CASRTTAVDTQYF.

This chain uses TRBV28 with TRBJ1-5; D may be TRBD1 (5 bases). Trimming took off 8 bases at V and 1 base at J, with 12 bases between the two ends. This CDR3 spans 14 amino acids. The germline V gene has CDR1 MDHEN and CDR2 SYDVKM. The CDR3 reads CASHSGGSNQPQHF. The CDR3 DNA reads TGTGCCAGCCACTCGGGGGGAAGCAATCAGCCCCAGCATTTT.

The genes are TRBV9 and TRBJ2-1; possibly TRBD2 for D (6 bases). Between the trimmed V and J ends, which lost 0 bases and 7 bases, there was a span of 17 bases. The CDR3 totals 16 residues. Germline V gene data show CDR1 as SGDLS and CDR2 as YYNGEE. The CDR3 coding sequence is TGTGCCAGCAGCGTAGATGCGAGGGAGGCGTCGAATGAGCAGTTCTTC. Its translation: CASSVDAREASNEQFF.

V and J are TRBV12-3 or TRBV12-4 and TRBJ1-1, with TRBD1 identical over 9 bases. The length of the CDR3 is 15 residues. The V gene end was trimmed by 5 bases and the J gene end by 5 bases; junction bases not matched to a gene: 9. The CDR3 sequence: CASSPETGGRTEAFF. The CDR3 DNA follows: TGTGCCAGCAGTCCGGAGACAGGGGGGAGGACTGAAGCTTTCTTT.

J is TRBJ1-4 and V is TRBV21-1; the DNA was not compared with TRBD1, the D call given in the table. TRBV21-1 is a pseudogene. The CDR3 consists of 15 residues. The CDR3 is CASSSNPGIGEKLFF. In DNA, the CDR3 is TGTGCCAGCAGCTCAAATCCCGGGATAGGGGAAAAACTGTTTTTT.

This clonotype turned up a few times. Relative to the germline gene, one junction end is altered; a read error may explain this. The J gene is TRBJ1-2, the V gene TRBV29-1; TRBD1 aligns across 7 bases. Per germline, CDR1 SQVTM and CDR2 ANQGSEA. The CDR3 contains 14 residues. The CDR3 here is CSVAEGAYLDGYTF. Here the CDR3 DNA reads TGCAGCGTTGCGGAGGGGGCATATCTTGATGGTTACACCTTC.

This clonotype was seen repeatedly, ten times or more. The J gene is TRBJ2-7, the V gene TRBV6-5, with D possibly matching TRBD1 (6 bases). V was shortened by 6 bases and J by 3 bases, with 21 bases between the two germline ends. The CDR3 sequence is 16 residues long. The germline gives CDR1 MNHEY, CDR2 SVGAGI. The CDR3 region is CASSPRQTGLDYEQYF. The CDR3 nucleotides are TGTGCCAGCAGCCCCCGCCAAACAGGGTTAGACTACGAGCAGTACTTC.

This clonotype was recorded at least ten times. J is TRBJ1-3 and V is TRBV5-5; TRBD1 agrees at 12 bases. Looked up from germline, CDR1 is SGHKS and CDR2 is YYEKEE (reference sequence). J was trimmed by 4 bases and V by 5 bases; bases with no gene match: 7. The CDR3 is 16 residues long. DNA for the CDR3: TGTGCCAGCAGACCGGGACAGGGGGCGCAGGGAAACACCATATATTTT. Translated, it gives CASRPGQGAQGNTIYF.